Reported below is one T cell receptor (beta chain). Its antigen is not identified. V lost 0 bases to trimming and J lost 0 bases, with 6 bases between them. This CDR3 is built from 14 residues. CDR1 is SQVTM and CDR2 is ANQGSEA in the germline V gene. The table came from immunoSEQ multiplex PCR; TCRdb's copy has only in-frame clones and leaves some out. In the table there are 120,000 or so clones, approximately 90% of which are singletons. This record belongs to a study of T cell responses to AZD1222 COVID-19 vaccine. Study as a whole: Second doses were pooled across both intervals (about 4 or about 12 weeks). Whole-study findings and limits: Among those given AZD1222, only five or six were seropositive at baseline. Across the whole spike, CD4 TCRs peaked at regions 160-218 and 743-854. Targeting of unmutated variant regions was reportedly seen in nearly half of spike-specific TCRs.

This clonotype was sampled from an adult in good health. The chain employs TRBV29-1 and TRBJ2-1, with D uncertain. This specimen consisted of peripheral blood, obtained on day 0 of AZD1222 vaccination. CDR3 in amino acids: CSVEDPSSYNEQFF. In DNA, the CDR3 is TGCAGCGTTGAAGATCCTAGCTCCTACAATGAGCAGTTCTTC.